Presented here are 26 T cell receptor beta chains from one specimen sequenced in a study of blood T cell repertoires in COVID-19. Method: immunoSEQ multiplex PCR; TCRdb's copy keeps in-frame clones and lacks some. The table has around 200,000 clones, about 88% seen once; the top ten hold approximately 1.1%. Sequenced input: peripheral blood. These receptor sequences come from a man aged 25 to 40 with acute or convalescent COVID-19.

This clone appeared a few times. V usage is TRBV3-1 (or the pseudogene TRBV3-2) and J usage is TRBJ1-3, with D perhaps matching TRBD1 (6 bases). Per germline, CDR1 LGHDT and CDR2 YNNKEL (reference sequence). V gave up 6 bases and J gave up 0 bases, with 18 bases separating them. This CDR3 comprises 17 residues. The CDR3 coding sequence is TGTGCCAGCAGTCCCGAAAGGGCGACAGGCTCTGGAAACACCATATATTTT. Amino acid sequence: CASSPERATGSGNTIYF.

This chain uses TRBV29-1 with TRBJ2-7; D is perhaps TRBD1 (6 bases). Trimming took 4 bases from V and 4 from J, leaving 14 bases between them. The CDR3 covers 13 residues. Germline CDR1 reads SQVTM; CDR2 reads ANQGSEA. CDR3 residues: CSVGQERGYEQYF. DNA of the CDR3: TGCAGCGTTGGACAGGAAAGGGGATACGAGCAGTACTTC.

The rearrangement uses TRBV5-1 and TRBJ2-1; 13 nucleotides match TRBD2. J was trimmed by 6 bases and V by 4 bases; bases with no gene match: 4. CDR1 SGHRS and CDR2 YFSETQ come from the germline V gene. The CDR3 consists of 15 residues. The CDR3 region is CASSQGLAGFNEQFF. CDR3 bases: TGCGCCAGCAGCCAGGGACTAGCGGGGTTCAATGAGCAGTTCTTC.

The genes are TRBV2 and TRBJ1-1; D is perhaps TRBD1 (5 bases). The CDR3 consists of 12 residues. Per the germline V gene, CDR1 is SNHLY and CDR2 is FYNNEI. Trimming stripped 7 bases from V and 4 bases from J, with 10 bases between. The CDR3 nucleotides are TGTGCCAGCAAGGCGGGGGGCACTGAAGCTTTCTTT. This encodes CASKAGGTEAFF.

The V and J genes are TRBV5-6 and TRBJ2-5; D unclear. Trimming stripped 4 bases from V and 5 bases from J, with 12 bases between. Looked up from germline, CDR1 is SGHDT and CDR2 is YYEEEE. The CDR3 extends over 13 amino acids. DNA for the CDR3: TGTGCCAGCAGCCTGGCGCTCTACGAGACCCAGTACTTC. Translation gives CASSLALYETQYF. Looking up the rest from reference TRBV5-6 and TRBJ2-5 gives the full variable domain: DAGVTQSPTHLIKTRGQQVTLRCSPKSGHDTVSWYQQALGQGPQFIFQYYEEEERQRGNFPDRFSGHQFPNYSSELNVNALLLGDSALYLCASSLALYETQYFGPGTRLLVL.

The V gene is TRBV2, the J gene TRBJ2-1, with 8 bases lining up with TRBD2. Unmatched junction bases numbered 4, after V lost 4 bases and J lost 5 bases. Germline CDR1 reads SNHLY; CDR2 reads FYNNEI. This CDR3 is built from 14 residues. This CDR3 reads CASSGLARNNEQFF. In DNA form, the CDR3 reads TGTGCCAGCAGTGGACTAGCGCGGAACAATGAGCAGTTCTTC.

The rearrangement uses TRBV3-1 (or the pseudogene TRBV3-2) and TRBJ2-1, with 8 bases fitting TRBD2. CDR1 and CDR2 (germline): LGHDT, YNNKEL (reference sequence). The CDR3 is made up of 14 amino acids. Trimming at V came to 4 bases and at J to 6 bases, leaving 5 bases not matched to a gene. The CDR3 region has the DNA TGTGCCAGCAGCCTAGCGGGACCGACCAATGAGCAGTTCTTC. It encodes CASSLAGPTNEQFF.

CDR3 region: CASSTRTQGLALHF. The CDR3 DNA is TGTGCCAGCAGCACACGGACCCAGGGATTGGCCCTCCACTTT. The chain uses TRBV5-6 and TRBJ1-6; a weak D match, TRBD1 (5 bases). Trimming stripped 4 bases from V and 14 bases from J, with 19 bases between. The CDR3 loop spans 14 amino acids. The V gene's germline CDR1 is SGHDT and CDR2 YYEEEE. The variable domain in full, with the rest retrieved from reference TRBV5-6 and TRBJ1-6, is DAGVTQSPTHLIKTRGQQVTLRCSPKSGHDTVSWYQQALGQGPQFIFQYYEEEERQRGNFPDRFSGHQFPNYSSELNVNALLLGDSALYLCASSTRTQGLALHFGNGTRLTVT.

This clone was seen just once. The CDR3 sequence: CASSLDSGGKNGELFF. The CDR3 DNA reads as TGCGCCAGCAGCTTGGATTCAGGGGGTAAAAACGGGGAGCTGTTTTTT. This chain connects TRBV5-1 to TRBJ2-2; 7 positions agree with TRBD1. V lost 0 bases and J lost 7; bases outside the gene matches: 9. Germline lookup yields CDR1 SGHRS and CDR2 YFSETQ. CDR3 size: 16 residues.

This sequence joins TRBV7-2 and TRBJ1-2; unclear D gene. Germline V gives CDR1 SGHTA, CDR2 FQGNSA. V was shortened by 5 bases and J by 2 bases, with 9 bases between the two germline ends. The CDR3 runs 13 residues. DNA of the CDR3: TGTGCCAGCAGCCCCGGACTGAACTATGGCTACACCTTC. Translated: CASSPGLNYGYTF. The full variable domain, in which reference TRBV7-2 and TRBJ1-2 provide the parts outside the CDR3, is GAGVSQSPSNKVTEKGKDVELRCDPISGHTALYWYRQSLGQGLEFLIYFQGNSAPDKSGLPSDRFSAERTGGSVSTLTIQRTQQEDSAVYLCASSPGLNYGYTFGSGTRLTVV.

V usage is TRBV7-2 and J usage is TRBJ2-1; TRBD2 aligns across 10 bases. CDR3 length: 16 residues. Per the germline V gene, CDR1 is SGHTA and CDR2 is FQGNSA. V shed 1 base, J shed 9 bases, and the junction held 9 bases outside the gene matches. In DNA, the CDR3 is TGTGCCAGCAGCTTAGACGCTAGCGGGAGTTCCTCTGAGCAGTTCTTC. It translates to CASSLDASGSSSEQFF.

This chain connects TRBV5-1 to TRBJ1-1; D is ambiguous. Germline loops: CDR1 SGHRS, CDR2 YFSETQ. The V and J ends lost 0 bases and 1 base respectively, with 7 bases between them. The CDR3 is 14 amino acids. In nucleotides, the CDR3 is TGCGCCAGCAGCTTGGTTCGGGGGAACACTGAAGCTTTCTTT. It translates to CASSLVRGNTEAFF.

This chain joins TRBV10-3 and TRBJ1-4; D remains unclear. This CDR3 region has 15 residues. Looked up from germline, CDR1 is ENHRY and CDR2 is SYGVKD. V was shortened by 2 bases and J by 6 bases, with 13 bases between the two germline ends. The CDR3 bases are TGTGCCATCAGTGAGACCGGGTTAGAATATGAAAAACTGTTTTTT. Residues: CAISETGLEYEKLFF.

The CDR3 region has the DNA TGTGCCAGCAGCCCAGAATCTCTCAATCAGCCCCAGCATTTT. This translates into CASSPESLNQPQHF. The V gene is TRBV4-2, the J gene TRBJ1-5, with D unresolved. V lost 4 bases and J lost 3, with 10 bases in between. The CDR3 runs 14 residues. Per germline, CDR1 LGHNA and CDR2 YNFKEQ.

The chain carries TRBV7-8 and TRBJ2-2; TRBD2 aligns across 7 bases. The V gene end was trimmed by 3 bases and the J gene end by 9 bases; junction bases not matched to a gene: 7. Germline lookup yields CDR1 SGHVS and CDR2 FQNEAQ. The CDR3 runs to 14 residues. The CDR3 protein is CASSLPSGNRELFF. The CDR3 DNA is TGTGCCAGCAGCTTGCCCAGCGGGAACCGGGAGCTGTTTTTT.

This clone appeared a single time. The chain couples TRBV3-1 (or the pseudogene TRBV3-2) to TRBJ2-7; maybe TRBD1 (6 bases). The V gene's germline CDR1 is LGHDT and CDR2 YNNKEL (reference sequence). The ends were cut back, 1 base at V and 4 bases at J, with 8 bases in the middle. This CDR3 region has 13 residues. The CDR3: CASSQVDSYEQYF. Here the CDR3 DNA reads TGTGCCAGCAGCCAAGTGGACAGTTACGAGCAGTACTTC.

V gene TRBV19 combines with J gene TRBJ2-2; 7 nucleotides agree with TRBD2. Losses at the gene ends were 8 bases for V and 2 bases for J; bases not matched to a gene: 8. Germline lookup yields CDR1 LNHDA and CDR2 SQIVND (reference sequence). This CDR3 comprises 15 residues. The CDR3 nucleotides read TGTGCCAGTGATACAGCGGGGCTCAACACCGGGGAGCTGTTTTTT. Encoded protein: CASDTAGLNTGELFF.

The V and J genes are TRBV29-1 and TRBJ2-7, with D perhaps matching TRBD2 (5 bases). This CDR3 contains 13 residues. The V end lost 6 bases, the J end lost 6 bases, and 18 bases lay between the germline ends. From germline, CDR1 is SQVTM and CDR2 ANQGSEA. CDR3 nucleotides: TGCAGCGTGACCCCGGAGGCTCTTGGCGAGCAGTACTTC. Amino acids: CSVTPEALGEQYF.

J is TRBJ1-2 and V is TRBV2; TRBD1 is a possible D gene (6 bases). The CDR3 is 13 residues long. The germline CDR1 and CDR2 sequences are SNHLY and FYNNEI. The V and J ends lost 4 bases and 6 bases respectively, with 12 bases between them. The CDR3 sequence is CASSATGYHGYTF. In DNA, the CDR3 is TGTGCCAGCAGTGCCACAGGGTATCATGGCTACACCTTC. Combining the CDR3 with reference TRBV2 and TRBJ1-2 gives the whole variable domain EPEVTQTPSHQVTQMGQEVILRCVPISNHLYFYWYRQILGQKVEFLVSFYNNEISEKSEIFDDQFSVERPDGSNFTLKIRSTKLEDSAMYFCASSATGYHGYTFGSGTRLTVV.

The chain combines TRBV5-1 with TRBJ2-7, with TRBD2 matching over 8 bases. The V segment lost 4 bases and the J segment 0 bases; nucleotides outside the gene matches: 9. Per germline, CDR1 SGHRS and CDR2 YFSETQ. The CDR3 is made up of 16 amino acids. CDR3 residues: CASSRSSGASSYEQYF. The CDR3 nucleotides read TGCGCCAGCAGCCGAAGTAGCGGGGCGAGCTCCTACGAGCAGTACTTC.

The gene calls are TRBV5-4 and TRBJ2-1; TRBD2 matches at 8 bases. CDR1 and CDR2 from the germline V gene are SGHNT and YYREEE (reference sequence). There are 14 residues in the CDR3. J lost 9 bases, V lost 4 bases, and 9 bases had no gene match. CDR3 in DNA: TGTGCCAGCAGCCCGGGGGGGACATTGGGTGAGCAGTTCTTC. Its protein product is CASSPGGTLGEQFF.

The rearrangement joins TRBV4-1 to TRBJ1-5, with 8 nucleotides matching TRBD1. This CDR3 region has 16 residues. With V trimmed by 3 bases and J by 3 bases, 7 bases remained unmatched. Germline V gives CDR1 MGHRA, CDR2 YSYEKL. In DNA form, the CDR3 reads TGCGCCAGCAGCCACGAAGGACAGGGCCTCAATCAGCCCCAGCATTTT. It translates to CASSHEGQGLNQPQHF.

The V and J genes are TRBV3-1 (or the pseudogene TRBV3-2) and TRBJ2-5; 7 bases are shared with TRBD2. Germline V lookup: CDR1 LGHDT, CDR2 YNNKEL (reference sequence). This CDR3 region has 18 residues. J gave up 5 bases and V 1 base, and 16 bases lay outside the gene matches. The CDR3 bases are TGTGCCAGCAGCCAAGTGGGGTTCGCGGCGGGAGTTTGGGAGACCCAGTACTTC. Translation gives CASSQVGFAAGVWETQYF.

The gene calls are TRBV6-5 and TRBJ2-1, with 9 bases lining up with TRBD2. The CDR3 runs to 16 residues. Germline values: CDR1 MNHEY, CDR2 SVGAGI. V lost 1 base to trimming and J lost 4 bases; unmatched junction nucleotides: 5. CDR3 in DNA: TGTGCCAGCAGTTACTATGCTAGCGGGGATTACAATGAGCAGTTCTTC. It is translated as CASSYYASGDYNEQFF.

The chain joins TRBV30 to TRBJ1-5, with D possibly matching TRBD1 (5 bases). There are 14 residues in the CDR3. Trimming stripped 3 bases from V and 9 bases from J, with 18 bases between. Germline-derived CDR1 and CDR2 are GTSNPN and SVGIG (reference sequence). For the CDR3, the DNA is TGTGCCTGGAGCCGACAGAAAGGCCGCTCGCCCCAGCATTTT. It is translated as CAWSRQKGRSPQHF.

V gene TRBV20-1 combines with J gene TRBJ1-2; possibly TRBD1 for D (6 bases). Germline V gene data show CDR1 as DFQATT and CDR2 as SNEGSKA (reference sequence). V lost 5 bases and J lost 8, with 12 bases in between. The CDR3 loop spans 11 amino acids. The CDR3 sequence is CSAYTGPGYTF. The CDR3 nucleotides read TGCAGTGCTTATACAGGGCCCGGCTACACCTTC.